Sequencing of this T cell receptor (beta chain) was carried out in a study of blood T cells in healthy people across ages. Primers used in a second PCR of about 6 to 12 cycles were a sample-barcoded 5' primer and a J-beta primer mix. Every cDNA was tagged by a template-switch adaptor with 12 random nucleotides. A single record per CDR3 protein comes from TCRdb applying MiXCR to the 5' RACE reads. The sample carries 950,000 to 1,200,000 distinct CDR3 sequences, roughly two fifths recorded once. Each sample used at least 6 million PBMCs. Germline values: CDR1 LNHNV, CDR2 YYDKDF (reference sequence). V lost 9 bases, J lost 1 base, and 6 bases stayed unmatched. The CDR3 is 14 amino acids.

The rearrangement joins TRBV15 to TRBJ2-3; 8 bases match TRBD1. Sequencing input: blood. This sequence was found in a man younger than 35 in good health. Written as DNA, the CDR3 is TGTGCCACGAATCCGGGACAGGGCACAGATACGCAGTATTTT. Translated: CATNPGQGTDTQYF.